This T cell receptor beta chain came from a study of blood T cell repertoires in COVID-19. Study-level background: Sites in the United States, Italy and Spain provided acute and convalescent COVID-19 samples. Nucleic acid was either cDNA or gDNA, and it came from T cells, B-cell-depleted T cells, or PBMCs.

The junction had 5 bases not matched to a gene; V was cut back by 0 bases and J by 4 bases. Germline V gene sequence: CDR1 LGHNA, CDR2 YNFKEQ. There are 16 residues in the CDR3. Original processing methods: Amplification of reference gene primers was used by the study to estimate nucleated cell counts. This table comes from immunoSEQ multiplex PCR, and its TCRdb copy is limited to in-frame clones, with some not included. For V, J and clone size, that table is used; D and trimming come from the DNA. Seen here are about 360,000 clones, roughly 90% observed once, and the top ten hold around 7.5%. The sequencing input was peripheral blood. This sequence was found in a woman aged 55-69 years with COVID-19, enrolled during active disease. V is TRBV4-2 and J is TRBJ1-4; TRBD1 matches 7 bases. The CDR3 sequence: CASSQEGGRVNEKLFF. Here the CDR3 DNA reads TGTGCCAGCAGCCAAGAAGGGGGCAGGGTTAATGAAAAACTGTTTTTT.